This is a list of T cell receptor beta chains from one sample in a study of blood T cell repertoires in COVID-19. Generated by immunoSEQ multiplex PCR, the TCRdb table keeps only in-frame clones and is missing some. This sample yields about 200,000 clones, of which 90% are seen a single time; 0.62% belongs to the top ten. Input material: peripheral blood. The receptors shown here come from a man aged 50-59 years with acute or convalescent COVID-19. Both conserved end residues are part of each CDR3. Each record gives: V gene, clone size, J gene, D gene, CDR3 protein, CDR3 DNA. D genes are given only for firm matches. Clone size is stated in some rows and not others, as once, few, many or a class when expanded.

v_gene: TRBV14
abundance: .
j_gene: TRBJ1-4
d_gene: .
CDR3aa: CASNQAAGALFNEKLFF
CDR3nt: TGTGCCAGCAACCAAGCGGCAGGGGCTCTATTTAATGAAAAACTGTTTTTT

v_gene: TRBV2
abundance: .
j_gene: TRBJ2-7
d_gene: .
CDR3aa: CASSAEARAYEQYF
CDR3nt: TGTGCCAGCAGTGCAGAGGCCAGGGCCTACGAGCAGTACTTC

v_gene: TRBV6-1
abundance: .
j_gene: TRBJ1-5
d_gene: .
CDR3aa: CASSESGGTLNQPQHF
CDR3nt: TGTGCCAGCAGTGAGTCCGGGGGAACACTTAATCAGCCCCAGCATTTT

v_gene: TRBV5-1
abundance: .
j_gene: TRBJ2-2
d_gene: TRBD1
CDR3aa: CASSQGQVPGELFF
CDR3nt: TGCGCCAGCAGCCAGGGACAGGTCCCCGGGGAGCTGTTTTTT

v_gene: TRBV27
abundance: .
j_gene: TRBJ1-1
d_gene: .
CDR3aa: CASRLMGGGTEAFF
CDR3nt: TGTGCCAGCAGACTGATGGGGGGAGGGACTGAAGCTTTCTTT

v_gene: TRBV6-6
abundance: .
j_gene: TRBJ2-1
d_gene: TRBD2
CDR3aa: CASSPSLAESSYNEQFF
CDR3nt: TGTGCCAGCAGTCCGTCACTAGCGGAGAGCTCCTACAATGAGCAGTTCTTC

v_gene: TRBV6-2/TRBV6-3
abundance: .
j_gene: TRBJ2-3
d_gene: TRBD2
CDR3aa: CASSYSSSGGENTQYF
CDR3nt: TGTGCCAGCAGTTACAGCTCTAGCGGGGGTGAGAATACGCAGTATTTT

v_gene: TRBV27
abundance: .
j_gene: TRBJ2-7
d_gene: TRBD1
CDR3aa: CASSPRTGKIYEQYF
CDR3nt: TGTGCCAGCAGTCCAAGGACAGGGAAAATCTACGAGCAGTACTTC

v_gene: TRBV2
abundance: .
j_gene: TRBJ1-4
d_gene: .
CDR3aa: CASARVLTTNEKLFF
CDR3nt: TGTGCCAGCGCCCGGGTACTCACAACTAATGAAAAACTGTTTTTT

v_gene: TRBV25-1
abundance: .
j_gene: TRBJ2-1
d_gene: .
CDR3aa: CASSESIWDFIFF
CDR3nt: TGTGCCAGCAGTGAATCGATTTGGGACTTCATCTTCTTC

v_gene: TRBV19
abundance: .
j_gene: TRBJ2-2
d_gene: TRBD1
CDR3aa: CASSIVRGQSGTGELFF
CDR3nt: TGTGCCAGTAGTATAGTCAGGGGACAGAGTGGCACCGGGGAGCTGTTTTTT

v_gene: TRBV7-9
abundance: .
j_gene: TRBJ1-6
d_gene: .
CDR3aa: CASSLGQFYSPLHF
CDR3nt: TGTGCCAGCAGCTTAGGTCAGTTCTATTCACCCCTCCACTTT

v_gene: TRBV27
abundance: .
j_gene: TRBJ2-5
d_gene: TRBD2
CDR3aa: CASMPSGSQETQYF
CDR3nt: TGTGCCAGCATGCCTAGCGGTTCCCAAGAGACCCAGTACTTC

v_gene: TRBV9
abundance: .
j_gene: TRBJ2-1
d_gene: .
CDR3aa: CASSVRGDFGEQFF
CDR3nt: TGTGCCAGCAGCGTACGTGGGGACTTTGGTGAGCAGTTCTTC

v_gene: TRBV28
abundance: .
j_gene: TRBJ2-5
d_gene: TRBD1
CDR3aa: CASSLRGRGLFKDQETQYF
CDR3nt: TGTGCCAGCAGTTTACGGGGCAGGGGGTTATTTAAGGATCAAGAGACCCAGTACTTC

v_gene: TRBV7-9
abundance: .
j_gene: TRBJ1-2
d_gene: .
CDR3aa: CASSTNRASAFGYTF
CDR3nt: TGTGCCAGCAGCACAAACAGGGCTTCGGCTTTCGGCTACACCTTC

v_gene: TRBV5-8
abundance: .
j_gene: TRBJ1-4
d_gene: TRBD1
CDR3aa: CASSSTGTGFEKLFF
CDR3nt: TGTGCCAGCAGCAGTACCGGGACAGGGTTTGAAAAACTGTTTTTT

v_gene: TRBV7-2
abundance: .
j_gene: TRBJ1-4
d_gene: TRBD1
CDR3aa: CASSPAGGGGEKLFF
CDR3nt: TGTGCCAGCAGCCCCGCAGGGGGCGGGGGTGAAAAACTGTTTTTT

v_gene: TRBV28
abundance: .
j_gene: TRBJ2-7
d_gene: TRBD2
CDR3aa: CASTLTSGRIYEQYF
CDR3nt: TGTGCCAGCACCCTGACTAGCGGGAGGATCTACGAGCAGTACTTC

v_gene: TRBV18
abundance: once
j_gene: TRBJ1-4
d_gene: .
CDR3aa: CASSLTANNEKLFF
CDR3nt: TGTGCCAGCTCATTGACAGCGAATAATGAAAAACTGTTTTTT

v_gene: TRBV2
abundance: once
j_gene: TRBJ1-5
d_gene: TRBD1
CDR3aa: CASSASTGGRNQPQHF
CDR3nt: TGTGCCAGCAGTGCCTCGACAGGGGGACGCAATCAGCCCCAGCATTTT

v_gene: TRBV18
abundance: .
j_gene: TRBJ2-1
d_gene: TRBD2
CDR3aa: CASSPGTSLYPYNEQFF
CDR3nt: TGTGCCAGCTCACCAGGGACTAGCCTTTATCCTTACAATGAGCAGTTCTTC

v_gene: TRBV20-1
abundance: once
j_gene: TRBJ1-2
d_gene: .
CDR3aa: CSASRAGEGHGYTF
CDR3nt: TGCAGTGCTAGTCGAGCAGGGGAAGGTCATGGCTACACCTTC

v_gene: TRBV11-2
abundance: .
j_gene: TRBJ2-4
d_gene: TRBD1
CDR3aa: CASRAQGAPDIQYF
CDR3nt: TGTGCCAGCAGAGCACAGGGGGCGCCCGACATTCAGTACTTC

v_gene: TRBV10-3
abundance: .
j_gene: TRBJ2-1
d_gene: TRBD1
CDR3aa: CAISEGQGVDEQFF
CDR3nt: TGTGCCATCAGTGAGGGACAGGGGGTCGATGAGCAGTTCTTC

v_gene: TRBV19
abundance: .
j_gene: TRBJ1-5
d_gene: TRBD1
CDR3aa: CASSGQGLVNQPQHF
CDR3nt: TGTGCCAGTTCCGGACAGGGGCTCGTCAATCAGCCCCAGCATTTT

v_gene: TRBV5-1
abundance: .
j_gene: TRBJ2-3
d_gene: TRBD2
CDR3aa: CASSGSGGTDTQYF
CDR3nt: TGCGCCAGCAGCGGCAGCGGGGGCACAGATACGCAGTATTTT

v_gene: TRBV28
abundance: .
j_gene: TRBJ1-4
d_gene: .
CDR3aa: CASQTGGGEKLFF
CDR3nt: TGTGCCAGCCAGACAGGAGGTGGAGAAAAACTGTTTTTT

v_gene: TRBV24-1
abundance: .
j_gene: TRBJ2-7
d_gene: TRBD1
CDR3aa: CATSPTGEGRTGEQYF
CDR3nt: TGTGCCACCAGTCCCACAGGGGAAGGCCGGACGGGTGAGCAGTACTTC

v_gene: TRBV18
abundance: once
j_gene: TRBJ1-4
d_gene: .
CDR3aa: CASSPLGAGYDEKLFF
CDR3nt: TGTGCCAGCTCACCACTTGGGGCAGGGTATGATGAAAAACTGTTTTTT

v_gene: TRBV6-5
abundance: .
j_gene: TRBJ1-1
d_gene: .
CDR3aa: CASSYSPPGAHTEAFF
CDR3nt: TGTGCCAGCAGTTACTCCCCCCCTGGGGCCCACACTGAAGCTTTCTTT